Below are 22 T cell receptor beta chains sequenced from a single sample in a study of pediatric ulcerative colitis. The protocol was immunoSEQ multiplex PCR, while the TCRdb copy is restricted to in-frame clones and leaves out a portion. The profile shows more than 40,000 clones, roughly 79% of them singletons. The rectum was sampled with one to two pinch biopsies at colonoscopy. What was sequenced was gut tissue. Receptors were obtained from a girl between 5 and 17 years old with moderate ulcerative colitis.

This chain joins TRBV7-2 and TRBJ1-5; D call uncertain. Trimming cost V 7 bases and J 1 base, with 17 bases left between them. The CDR3 is 16 residues long. The germline V gene encodes CDR1 SGHTA and CDR2 FQGNSA. The CDR3 DNA sequence: TGTGCCAGCACCAAACCCGTGGCAGGAAGCAATCAGCCCCAGCATTTT. It codes for CASTKPVAGSNQPQHF.

The chain has TRBV19 and TRBJ1-4; TRBD1 is a possible D gene (6 bases). V dropped 7 bases and J dropped 7 bases, with 16 bases sitting between them. The CDR3 runs 14 residues. CDR1 and CDR2 from the germline V gene are LNHDA and SQIVND (reference sequence). This CDR3 reads CASTSDRRLEKLFF. The CDR3 DNA reads TGTGCCAGTACGTCGGACAGACGACTTGAAAAACTGTTTTTT. The whole variable domain, filled in from reference TRBV19 and TRBJ1-4, reads DGGITQSPKYLFRKEGQNVTLSCEQNLNHDAMYWYRQDPGQGLRLIYYSQIVNDFQKGDIAEGYSVSREKKESFPLTVTSAQKNPTAFYLCASTSDRRLEKLFFGSGTQLSVL.

Of note for this clone: Additional DNA sequences in this sample encode the identical CDR3. The V gene is TRBV7-9, the J gene TRBJ1-1; perhaps TRBD1 as D (6 bases). The CDR3 contains 13 residues. V lost 1 base, J lost 4 bases, and 7 bases lay in between. Germline V gives CDR1 SEHNR, CDR2 FQNEAQ (reference sequence). The CDR3 loop is CASSLEGGTEAFF. CDR3 bases: TGTGCCAGCAGCTTAGAAGGGGGCACTGAAGCTTTCTTT.

The chain carries TRBV5-4 and TRBJ2-7, with D perhaps TRBD2 (6 bases). The CDR3 sequence is 14 residues long. Germline CDR1 and CDR2: SGHNT and YYREEE (reference sequence). V dropped 4 bases and J dropped 5 bases, with 16 bases sitting between them. The CDR3 DNA sequence: TGTGCCAGCAGCCGAATTTCATGGGGGGACGAGCAGTACTTC. Protein: CASSRISWGDEQYF.

The V gene is TRBV2, the J gene TRBJ1-2; TRBD1 aligns across 7 bases. Germline CDR1 and CDR2: SNHLY and FYNNEI. The CDR3 loop spans 14 amino acids. Trimming at V came to 7 bases and at J to 4 bases, leaving 9 bases not matched to a gene. DNA of the CDR3: TGTGCCAGCAACGGACAGGCGAGGAGCTATGGCTACACCTTC. This sequence encodes CASNGQARSYGYTF.

This clone was counted between two and nine times. The chain combines TRBV5-1 with TRBJ2-5; the D gene could be TRBD1 or TRBD2 (5 bases each). Germline V lookup: CDR1 SGHRS, CDR2 YFSETQ. Trimming pared 4 bases from V and 7 bases from J, leaving 14 bases between. This CDR3 is 13 amino acids long. The CDR3 nucleotides read TGCGCCAGCAGCGTAGGGACGGTTAGGACCCAGTACTTC. It encodes CASSVGTVRTQYF.

V gene TRBV7-2 combines with J gene TRBJ2-7, with no clear D. This CDR3 has 13 amino acids. Germline V gives CDR1 SGHTA, CDR2 FQGNSA. Trimming removed 0 bases at V and 6 bases at J, with 9 bases between. CDR3 amino acids: CASSLASQREQYF. CDR3 coding DNA: TGTGCCAGCAGCTTAGCGAGTCAGCGCGAGCAGTACTTC.

This clone has a handful of counts. The V and J genes are TRBV27 and TRBJ2-7, with TRBD1 matching 9 bases. CDR3 size: 13 residues. Germline-derived CDR1 and CDR2 are MNHEY and SMNVEV (reference sequence). Trimming removed 5 bases from V and 4 bases from J; junction bases left unmatched: 3. CDR3 sequence (DNA): TGTGCCAGCAGTCACGGACAGGGGTACGAGCAGTACTTC. Translation: CASSHGQGYEQYF.

The chain employs TRBV6-5 and TRBJ2-5, with D tentatively TRBD2 (6 bases). The CDR3 runs 16 residues. Germline CDR1 and CDR2: MNHEY and SVGAGI. V was clipped by 2 bases and J by 0 bases, with 13 bases between them. The CDR3 region is CASSYNRRGNQETQYF. CDR3 DNA: TGTGCCAGCAGTTACAACCGTCGCGGGAACCAAGAGACCCAGTACTTC.

The chain's CDR3 is CASSLGTSQSYEQYF. Here the CDR3 DNA reads TGTGCCAGCAGCCTCGGGACTTCCCAATCCTACGAGCAGTACTTC. The chain uses TRBV6-1 and TRBJ2-7; D may be TRBD2 (6 bases). This CDR3 is 15 amino acids long. Germline CDR1 reads MNHNS; CDR2 reads SASEGT. V was cut by 6 bases and J by 1 base, with 16 bases left in between.

Only one count was recorded for this clone. J is TRBJ1-5 and V is TRBV28, with D perhaps TRBD1 (6 bases). In germline, CDR1 is MDHEN, CDR2 SYDVKM. CDR3 size: 15 residues. V was trimmed by 7 bases and J by 3 bases, leaving 16 bases between them. The CDR3 DNA sequence: TGTGCCAGCACCCTAATCAGGGGCTTCAATCAGCCCCAGCATTTT. Its translation is CASTLIRGFNQPQHF.

The chain recombines TRBV9 with TRBJ2-7; perhaps D is TRBD1 or TRBD2 (5 bases each). The germline V and J ends were trimmed by 0 bases and 3 bases, with 10 bases remaining between them. Germline-derived CDR1 and CDR2 are SGDLS and YYNGEE. The CDR3 has 14 residues. The CDR3 nucleotides are TGTGCCAGCAGCGTAGGGGACGGGGACTACGAGCAGTACTTC. Translating gives CASSVGDGDYEQYF. Supplemented by reference TRBV9 and TRBJ2-7, the full variable domain reads DSGVTQTPKHLITATGQRVTLRCSPRSGDLSVYWYQQSLDQGLQFLIQYYNGEERAKGNILERFSAQQFPDLHSELNLSSLELGDSALYFCASSVGDGDYEQYFGPGTRLTVT.

The V call is TRBV13, the J call TRBJ2-3, with D perhaps TRBD2 (5 bases). The CDR3 has 16 residues. Trimming left V 5 bases short and J 3 bases short, with 18 bases between. Germline V gene lookup returns CDR1 PRHDT and CDR2 FYEKMQ (reference sequence). The CDR3 DNA reads TGTGCCAGCAGCCCCGACCCGGACTTTCGTACAGATACGCAGTATTTT. It encodes CASSPDPDFRTDTQYF.

This CDR3 is CASRLGGPDTQYF. CDR3 DNA: TGCGCCAGCAGGCTGGGGGGACCAGATACGCAGTATTTT. The J gene is TRBJ2-3, the V gene TRBV5-1, with D possibly matching TRBD2 (6 bases). Trimming removed 5 bases from V and 4 bases from J, with 11 bases in between. CDR1 SGHRS and CDR2 YFSETQ come from the germline V gene. This CDR3 comprises 13 residues. The complete variable domain, with remaining parts taken from reference TRBV5-1 and TRBJ2-3, reads KAGVTQTPRYLIKTRGQQVTLSCSPISGHRSVSWYQQTPGQGLQFLFEYFSETQRNKGNFPGRFSGRQFSNSRSEMNVSTLELGDSALYLCASRLGGPDTQYFGPGTRLTVL.

V is TRBV7-2 and J is TRBJ1-2, with D perhaps matching TRBD1 (6 bases). This CDR3 region has 14 residues. Germline V CDR1 and CDR2: SGHTA, FQGNSA. Trimming shortened V by 4 bases and J by 5 bases, and 14 bases separated the two germline ends. The CDR3, as DNA: TGTGCCAGCAGCTCCTGGGGGCTCACATATGGCTACACCTTC. Its protein product is CASSSWGLTYGYTF.

The chain links TRBV15 to TRBJ1-2; no reliable D call. CDR1 LNHNV and CDR2 YYDKDF come from the germline V gene (reference sequence). V was shortened by 1 base and J by 8 bases, with 17 bases between the two germline ends. CDR3 length: 15 residues. CDR3 DNA: TGTGCCACCAGCAGAGGCTCATCCGGCGAGGAGGGCTACACCTTC. The encoded protein is CATSRGSSGEEGYTF.

This chain connects TRBV5-1 to TRBJ2-3; D is unclear. V dropped 0 bases and J dropped 0 bases, with 11 bases sitting between them. CDR1 SGHRS and CDR2 YFSETQ come from the germline V gene. The length of the CDR3 is 16 residues. This CDR3 reads CASSLVGDSSTDTQYF. The DNA of the CDR3 is TGCGCCAGCAGCTTGGTCGGAGATTCTAGCACAGATACGCAGTATTTT.

This clone occurred a few times. This rearrangement joins TRBV6-1 to TRBJ1-3; the match to TRBD1 covers 10 bases. The V gene end was trimmed by 6 bases and the J gene end by 2 bases; junction bases not matched to a gene: 4. The CDR3 spans 15 residues. Germline-derived CDR1 and CDR2 are MNHNS and SASEGT. CDR3 loop: CASSRQGATGNTIYF. CDR3 nucleotide sequence: TGTGCCAGCAGCCGACAGGGGGCAACTGGAAACACCATATATTTT.

J is TRBJ1-1 and V is TRBV6-5; D uncertain. V was pared by 0 bases and J by 0 bases, with 5 bases between. The length of the CDR3 is 14 residues. Germline CDR1 and CDR2: MNHEY and SVGAGI. The CDR3 DNA reads TGTGCCAGCAGTTACTCGACTCTGAACACTGAAGCTTTCTTT. It codes for CASSYSTLNTEAFF.

This clone occurred a few times. V and J are TRBV5-4 and TRBJ1-1, with D uncertain. Trimming stripped 5 bases from V and 5 bases from J, with 22 bases between. Germline V lookup: CDR1 SGHNT, CDR2 YYREEE (reference sequence). The CDR3 loop spans 16 amino acids. The DNA of the CDR3 is TGTGCCAGCAGTTCCCAAGCGGCGAACTCCTTTACTGAAGCTTTCTTT. Translation gives CASSSQAANSFTEAFF.

This chain uses TRBV11-3 with TRBJ2-1; tentative D call: TRBD2 (6 bases). This CDR3 spans 14 amino acids. Germline V gene data show CDR1 as SGHNT and CDR2 as YENEEA. V dropped 5 bases and J dropped 0 bases, with 8 bases sitting between them. The CDR3 nucleotides read TGTGCCAGCAGCCGGAGGGGCTCCTACAATGAGCAGTTCTTC. This sequence encodes CASSRRGSYNEQFF. The variable domain in full, completed from reference TRBV11-3 and TRBJ2-1, reads EAGVVQSPRYKIIEKKQPVAFWCNPISGHNTLYWYLQNLGQGPELLIRYENEEAVDDSQLPKDRFSAERLKGVDSTLKIQPAELGDSAVYLCASSRRGSYNEQFFGPGTRLTVL.

The V gene is TRBV7-9, the J gene TRBJ1-4; 9 bases fit TRBD1. Germline V gives CDR1 SEHNR, CDR2 FQNEAQ (reference sequence). J lost 8 bases, V lost 4 bases, and 8 bases had no gene match. This CDR3 is built from 15 residues. The CDR3 DNA reads TGTGCCAGCAGCTCATCCGGGACAGGGTGGGAAAAACTGTTTTTT. Translated, it gives CASSSSGTGWEKLFF.